The 11 T cell receptor beta chains reported below all come from one sample, sequenced in a study of T cells in Graves' hyperthyroidism and ophthalmopathy. TCR beta CDR3 regions were amplified from RNA. HTBI primers were used for first-round RT-PCR of the TCR CDR3. TCRdb re-analysed the multiplex PCR reads in MiXCR, keeping a single row per CDR3 protein. The sample carries approximately 720,000 distinct CDR3 sequences, around a sixth recorded once. The sample comprised blood. The receptors originated from a woman between 50 and 59 years old with Graves' hyperthyroidism that later progressed to Graves' ophthalmopathy.

The rearrangement uses TRBV5-6 and TRBJ2-2; the D is unclear. The ends were cut back, 1 base at V and 6 bases at J, with 13 bases in the middle. The CDR3 consists of 15 residues. Germline CDR1 reads SGHDT; CDR2 reads YYEEEE. Written as DNA, the CDR3 is TGTGCCAGCAGCTTGACAGTCGGGTTTTCCGGGGAGCTGTTTTTT. Translating it yields CASSLTVGFSGELFF.

At least ten counts were recorded for this clonotype. The rearrangement joins TRBV5-1 to TRBJ1-2; D gene ambiguous. The CDR3 consists of 12 residues. Per germline, CDR1 SGHRS and CDR2 YFSETQ. V shed 4 bases and J shed 4 bases, with 8 bases lying between them. The CDR3 spells CASSDSGYGYTF. CDR3 in DNA: TGCGCCAGCAGCGATTCTGGCTATGGCTACACCTTC.

V and J are TRBV5-1 and TRBJ2-7, with a weak D call TRBD1 (6 bases). V dropped 3 bases and J dropped 3 bases, with 13 bases sitting between them. The CDR3 totals 14 residues. Per germline, CDR1 SGHRS and CDR2 YFSETQ. The DNA of the CDR3 is TGCGCCAGCAGCTCCGGACAGATCCTCTACGAGCAGTACTTC. It specifies CASSSGQILYEQYF.

This clonotype showed up many times. V is TRBV27 and J is TRBJ1-5, with TRBD1 matching 11 bases. The germline V gene has CDR1 MNHEY and CDR2 SMNVEV (reference sequence). The CDR3 covers 19 residues. V lost 3 bases, J lost 0 bases, and 10 bases stayed unmatched. CDR3 sequence (DNA): TGTGCCAGCAGTTTGTACGTGGGGACAGGGGGATCTAGCAATCAGCCCCAGCATTTT. This gives the protein CASSLYVGTGGSSNQPQHF.

At least ten counts were recorded for this clonotype. This sequence joins TRBV27 and TRBJ1-2, with D possibly matching TRBD1 (6 bases). The germline V gene encodes CDR1 MNHEY and CDR2 SMNVEV (reference sequence). The V gene lost 8 bases and the J gene lost 2 bases, with 21 bases spanning the gap. This CDR3 has 16 amino acids. This CDR3 is CASHAHQGRGNYGYTF. CDR3 bases: TGTGCCAGCCATGCTCACCAGGGGAGGGGCAACTATGGCTACACCTTC.

At least ten counts were recorded for this clonotype. V gene TRBV20-1 combines with J gene TRBJ1-1; D call uncertain. CDR1 DFQATT and CDR2 SNEGSKA come from the germline V gene (reference sequence). Trimming pared 0 bases from V and 0 bases from J, leaving 14 bases between. This CDR3 has 16 amino acids. The CDR3 is CSARDKVRLMNTEAFF. The CDR3 DNA is TGCAGTGCTAGAGATAAAGTCAGACTCATGAACACTGAAGCTTTCTTT.

This clonotype showed up many times. The V call is TRBV20-1, the J call TRBJ2-3; 7 nucleotides match TRBD2. This CDR3 region has 15 residues. The germline gives CDR1 DFQATT, CDR2 SNEGSKA (reference sequence). With V trimmed by 6 bases and J by 0 bases, 9 bases remained unmatched. The CDR3 spells CSAELLRGSTDTQYF. The CDR3, as DNA: TGCAGTGCCGAACTTTTGCGGGGGAGCACAGATACGCAGTATTTT.

The chain carries TRBV20-1 and TRBJ2-5; 16 bases align to TRBD2. Losses at the gene ends were 7 bases for V and 1 base for J; bases not matched to a gene: 12. This CDR3 is built from 18 residues. The germline CDR1 and CDR2 sequences are DFQATT and SNEGSKA (reference sequence). This CDR3 is CSVSPGLAGGPPQETQYF. The CDR3 DNA is TGCAGTGTTTCCCCGGGACTAGCGGGGGGGCCCCCCCAAGAGACCCAGTACTTC.

This clonotype was counted only a few times. This chain joins TRBV6-9 and TRBJ1-6, with 7 nucleotides matching TRBD1. CDR1 and CDR2 (germline): MNHGY, SVAAGI. CDR3 length: 15 residues. Losses at the gene ends were 3 bases for V and 5 bases for J; bases not matched to a gene: 4. CDR3: CASSYGDSHNSPLHF. CDR3 DNA: TGTGCCAGCAGTTACGGGGACAGCCATAATTCACCCCTCCACTTT.

Note on this clonotype: A much larger clonotype is one base distant, so this may be a read error. The genes are TRBV5-1 and TRBJ2-1; 12 bases agree with TRBD2. There are 15 residues in the CDR3. CDR1 and CDR2 from the germline V gene are SGHRS and YFSETQ. CDR3 nucleotide sequence: TGCGCCGGCAGCCCCGGGACTAGCGGGTACAATGAGCAGTTCTTC. Its protein product is CAGSPGTSGYNEQFF. The complete variable domain, with remaining parts taken from reference TRBV5-1 and TRBJ2-1, reads KAGVTQTPRYLIKTRGQQVTLSCSPISGHRSVSWYQQTPGQGLQFLFEYFSETQRNKGNFPGRFSGRQFSNSRSEMNVSTLELGDSALYLCAGSPGTSGYNEQFFGPGTRLTVL.

This clonotype came up many times. The J gene is TRBJ1-1, the V gene TRBV18, with TRBD1 as a possible D gene (6 bases). This CDR3 comprises 16 residues. CDR1 is KGHSH, CDR2 LQKENI, per germline. V was shortened by 5 bases and J by 4 bases, with 20 bases between the two germline ends. The CDR3, as DNA: TGTGCCAGCTCAAGGGAGGACAGTTTGTTCGGCACTGAAGCTTTCTTT. Its protein is CASSREDSLFGTEAFF.